One and the same sample provided the 2 T cell receptor beta chains below, sequenced in a study of PD-L1 blockade in urothelial cancer. Produced via immunoSEQ multiplex PCR; TCRdb's table is partial and in-frame only. The data hold just under 30,000 clones, with around 87% observed a single time. The specimen comprised PBMCs, sampled around atezolizumab (anti-PD-L1) treatment. These receptors all come from a man aged 45 to 65 with urothelial cancer.

This chain links TRBV7-9 with TRBJ2-7; D remains ambiguous. Deletions cut 2 bases from V and 2 bases from J, with 10 bases between. CDR1 and CDR2 from the germline V gene are SEHNR and FQNEAQ (reference sequence). The length of the CDR3 is 14 residues. The CDR3 DNA is TGTGCCAGCAGCTTAAAACCGGGTACCTACGAGCAGTACTTC. This encodes CASSLKPGTYEQYF.

The genes are TRBV18 and TRBJ1-6; TRBD1 matches at 7 bases. Germline trimming cut 6 bases from V and 7 bases from J; bases unmatched to any gene: 6. The CDR3 extends over 14 amino acids. Germline CDR1 is KGHSH and CDR2 is LQKENI. The CDR3 DNA sequence: TGTGCCAGCTCGCTGGACAGGAAGAATTCACCCCTCCACTTT. Protein product: CASSLDRKNSPLHF.